The subject of this entry is one T cell receptor (beta chain). The antigen remains unidentified. This specimen belongs to a study of cytomegalovirus exposure and HLA in healthy donors. Study-level findings and limits: A later analysis, which compared TCR beta chains of equal frequency, found the HLA-associated ones more clonally expanded.

This CDR3 is 15 amino acids long. Germline V gives CDR1 SGHAT, CDR2 FQNNGV. V lost 1 base and J 2 bases, leaving 12 bases between the germline ends. Vbeta (60) and Jbeta (13) primers were used in the PCR. Profiled with immunoSEQ multiplex PCR; TCRdb holds only in-frame clones, not every one. This table lists 200,000 or so clones. Sequenced: PBMCs. The V call is TRBV11-2, the J call TRBJ2-7; D is perhaps TRBD1 (5 bases). The sequence derives from a girl aged 2-10 years in good health and CMV-seropositive. CDR3 region: CASSLGSGQTYEQYF. The CDR3, as DNA: TGTGCCAGCAGCTTAGGGTCAGGGCAGACCTACGAGCAGTACTTC.